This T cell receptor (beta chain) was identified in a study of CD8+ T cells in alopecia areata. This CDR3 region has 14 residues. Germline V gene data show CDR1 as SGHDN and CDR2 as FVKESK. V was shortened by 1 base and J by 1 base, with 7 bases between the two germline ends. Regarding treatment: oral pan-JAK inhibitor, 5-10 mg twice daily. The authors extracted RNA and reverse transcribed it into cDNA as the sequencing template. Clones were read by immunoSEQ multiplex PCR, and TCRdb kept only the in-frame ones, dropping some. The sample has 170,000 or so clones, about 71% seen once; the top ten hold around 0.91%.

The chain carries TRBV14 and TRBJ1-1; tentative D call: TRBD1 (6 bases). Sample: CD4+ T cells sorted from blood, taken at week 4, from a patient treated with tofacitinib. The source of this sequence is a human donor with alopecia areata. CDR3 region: CASSQAGQNTEAFF. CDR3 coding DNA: TGTGCCAGCAGCCAAGCGGGACAGAACACTGAAGCTTTCTTT.